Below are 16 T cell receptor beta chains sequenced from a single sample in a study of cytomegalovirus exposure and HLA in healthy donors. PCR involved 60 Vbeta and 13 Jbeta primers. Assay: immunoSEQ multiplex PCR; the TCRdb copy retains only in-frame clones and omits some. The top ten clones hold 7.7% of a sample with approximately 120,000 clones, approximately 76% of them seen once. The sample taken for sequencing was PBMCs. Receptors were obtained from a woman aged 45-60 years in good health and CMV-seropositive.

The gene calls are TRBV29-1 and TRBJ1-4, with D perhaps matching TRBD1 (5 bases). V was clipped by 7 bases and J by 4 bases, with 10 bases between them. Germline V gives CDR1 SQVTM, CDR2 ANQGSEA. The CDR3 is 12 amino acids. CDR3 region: CSAGRGNEKLFF. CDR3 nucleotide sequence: TGCAGCGCTGGGAGGGGTAATGAAAAACTGTTTTTT.

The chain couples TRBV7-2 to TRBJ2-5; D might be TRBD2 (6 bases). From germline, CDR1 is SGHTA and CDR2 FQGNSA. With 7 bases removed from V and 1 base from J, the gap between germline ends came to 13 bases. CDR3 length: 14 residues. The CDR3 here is CASNPAGSQETQYF. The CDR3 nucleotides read TGTGCCAGCAACCCTGCGGGGTCCCAAGAGACCCAGTACTTC. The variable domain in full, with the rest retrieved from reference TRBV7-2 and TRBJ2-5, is GAGVSQSPSNKVTEKGKDVELRCDPISGHTALYWYRQSLGQGLEFLIYFQGNSAPDKSGLPSDRFSAERTGGSVSTLTIQRTQQEDSAVYLCASNPAGSQETQYFGPGTRLLVL.

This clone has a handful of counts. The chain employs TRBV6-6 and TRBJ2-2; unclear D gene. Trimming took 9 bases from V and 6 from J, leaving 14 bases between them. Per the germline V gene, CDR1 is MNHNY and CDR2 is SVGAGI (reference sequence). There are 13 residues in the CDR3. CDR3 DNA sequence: TGTGCCAGTTCCAATCTCCGCGCCGGGGAGCTGTTTTTT. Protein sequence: CASSNLRAGELFF.

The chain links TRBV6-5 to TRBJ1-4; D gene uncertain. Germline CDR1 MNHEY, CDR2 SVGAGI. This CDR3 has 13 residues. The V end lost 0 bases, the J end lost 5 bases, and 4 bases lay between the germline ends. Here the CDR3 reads CASSYSENEKLFF. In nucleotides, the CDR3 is TGTGCCAGCAGTTACTCGGAGAATGAAAAACTGTTTTTT.

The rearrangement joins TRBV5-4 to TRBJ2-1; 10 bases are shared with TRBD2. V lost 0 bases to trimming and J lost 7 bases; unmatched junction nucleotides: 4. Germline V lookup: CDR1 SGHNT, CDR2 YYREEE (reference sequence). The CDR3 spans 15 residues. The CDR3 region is CASSLVLAGENEQFF. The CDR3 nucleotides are TGTGCCAGCAGCTTGGTTCTAGCGGGAGAGAATGAGCAGTTCTTC.

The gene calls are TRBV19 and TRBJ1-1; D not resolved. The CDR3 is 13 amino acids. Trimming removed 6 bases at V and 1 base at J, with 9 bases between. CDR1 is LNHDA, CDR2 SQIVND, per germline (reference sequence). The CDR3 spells CASSQVSNTEAFF. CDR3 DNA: TGTGCCAGTAGCCAGGTTTCGAACACTGAAGCTTTCTTT.

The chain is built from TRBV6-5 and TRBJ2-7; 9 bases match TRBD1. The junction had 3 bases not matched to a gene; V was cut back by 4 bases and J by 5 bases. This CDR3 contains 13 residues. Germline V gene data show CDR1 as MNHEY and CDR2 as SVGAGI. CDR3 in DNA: TGTGCCAGCAGTTGGACAGGGGCCGACGAGCAGTACTTC. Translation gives CASSWTGADEQYF.

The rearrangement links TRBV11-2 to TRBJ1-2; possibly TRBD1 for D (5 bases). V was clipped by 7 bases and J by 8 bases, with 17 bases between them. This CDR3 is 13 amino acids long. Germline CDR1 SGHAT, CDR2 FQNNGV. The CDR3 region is CASTIDGGRGYTF. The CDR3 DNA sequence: TGTGCCAGCACCATAGACGGGGGTAGAGGCTACACCTTC.

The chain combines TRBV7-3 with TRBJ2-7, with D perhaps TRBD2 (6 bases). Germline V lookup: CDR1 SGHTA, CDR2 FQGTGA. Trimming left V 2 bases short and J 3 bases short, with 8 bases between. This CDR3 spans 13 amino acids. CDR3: CASSLLAHYEQYF. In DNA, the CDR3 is TGTGCCAGCAGCTTACTAGCGCACTACGAGCAGTACTTC.

CDR3: CASKEGGAGYSNQPQHF. The DNA for the CDR3 is TGTGCCAGCAAAGAAGGGGGCGCAGGGTATAGCAATCAGCCCCAGCATTTT. The chain joins TRBV2 to TRBJ1-5; 7 nucleotides agree with TRBD1. Germline CDR1 SNHLY, CDR2 FYNNEI. CDR3 length: 17 amino acids. V lost 7 bases and J lost 0; bases outside the gene matches: 12.

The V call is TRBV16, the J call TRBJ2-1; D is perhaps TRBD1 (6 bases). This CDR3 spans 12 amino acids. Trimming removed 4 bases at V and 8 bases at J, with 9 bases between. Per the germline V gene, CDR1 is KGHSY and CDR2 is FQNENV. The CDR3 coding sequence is TGTGCCAGCAGCCGTAACAGGGATGAGCAGTTCTTC. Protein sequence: CASSRNRDEQFF.

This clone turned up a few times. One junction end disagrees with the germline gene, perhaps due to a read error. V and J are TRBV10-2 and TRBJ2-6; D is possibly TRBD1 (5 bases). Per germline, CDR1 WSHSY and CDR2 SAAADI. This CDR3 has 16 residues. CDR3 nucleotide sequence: TGCGCCAGCAGTGACCCTGGGGCGTCTGGGGCCAACGGCCTGACTTTC. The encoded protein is CASSDPGASGANGLTF.

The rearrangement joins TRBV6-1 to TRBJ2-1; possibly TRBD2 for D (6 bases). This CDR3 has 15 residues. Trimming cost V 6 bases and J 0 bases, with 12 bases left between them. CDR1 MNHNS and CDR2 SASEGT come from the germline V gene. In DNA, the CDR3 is TGTGCCAGCAGCCGGGACTCCAGCTCCTACAATGAGCAGTTCTTC. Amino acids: CASSRDSSSYNEQFF.

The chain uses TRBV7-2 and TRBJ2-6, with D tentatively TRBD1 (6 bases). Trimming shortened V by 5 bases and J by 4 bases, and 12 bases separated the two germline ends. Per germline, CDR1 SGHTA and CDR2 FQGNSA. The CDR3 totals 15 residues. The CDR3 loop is CASSPTGSGANVLTF. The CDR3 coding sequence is TGTGCCAGCAGCCCCACAGGGTCCGGGGCCAACGTCCTGACTTTC.

The chain's CDR3 is CASSHGTGPYNEQFF. CDR3 in DNA: TGTGCCAGCAGCCACGGGACAGGACCCTACAATGAGCAGTTCTTC. J is TRBJ2-1 and V is TRBV7-2, with 8 bases identical to TRBD1. Germline values: CDR1 SGHTA, CDR2 FQGNSA. There are 15 residues in the CDR3. Trimming removed 5 bases from V and 2 bases from J; junction bases left unmatched: 5.

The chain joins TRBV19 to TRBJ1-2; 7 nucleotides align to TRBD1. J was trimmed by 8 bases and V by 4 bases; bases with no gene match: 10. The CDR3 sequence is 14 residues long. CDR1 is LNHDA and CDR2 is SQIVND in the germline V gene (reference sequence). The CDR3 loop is CASSTRQGWEGYTF. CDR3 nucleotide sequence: TGTGCCAGTAGTACCCGACAGGGATGGGAGGGCTACACCTTC. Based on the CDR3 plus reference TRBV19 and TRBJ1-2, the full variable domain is DGGITQSPKYLFRKEGQNVTLSCEQNLNHDAMYWYRQDPGQGLRLIYYSQIVNDFQKGDIAEGYSVSREKKESFPLTVTSAQKNPTAFYLCASSTRQGWEGYTFGSGTRLTVV.